This T cell receptor beta chain came from a study of ipilimumab plus nivolumab after autologous stem cell transplantation. Starting 14 to 28 days after autologous transplant, ipilimumab 1 mg/kg was given. Notes on this clone: As yet, its antigen is unknown.

Study results and caveats: The authors say TCR, Treg and microbiome findings warrant further study.

The V end lost 7 bases, the J end lost 2 bases, and 16 bases lay between the germline ends. The length of the CDR3 is 14 residues. Looked up from germline, CDR1 is SQVTM and CDR2 is ANQGSEA. Clones were sequenced by immunoSEQ multiplex PCR, and TCRdb holds only the in-frame ones, with some missing. The table lists tens of thousands of clones, 75% to 85% of them singletons. The chain recombines TRBV29-1 with TRBJ2-3; D possibly corresponds to TRBD1 (8 bases). The sequenced sample was PBMCs, obtained in a trial of ipilimumab plus nivolumab as post-transplant consolidation. The receptor comes from a male donor with diffuse large B-cell lymphoma. The CDR3 DNA reads as TGCAGCGCACGAACAGGGGGGGCCACAGATACGCAGTATTTT. This encodes CSARTGGATDTQYF.